Following are 8 T cell receptor beta chains from one sample sequenced in a study of blood T cell repertoires in COVID-19. This table comes from immunoSEQ multiplex PCR, and its TCRdb copy is limited to in-frame clones, with some not included. Seen here are 120,000 to 150,000 clones, approximately 80% observed once, and the top ten hold 13%. The sample was peripheral blood. These receptors were obtained from a man aged 60 to 75 with active or convalescent COVID-19.

This chain uses TRBV4-3 with TRBJ2-7; D unresolved. The CDR3 sequence is 14 residues long. The V gene's germline CDR1 is LGHNA and CDR2 YSLEER. Deletions cut 0 bases from V and 5 bases from J, with 11 bases between. This chain's CDR3 is CASSQDRVSHEQYF. CDR3 bases: TGCGCCAGCAGCCAAGATCGCGTAAGTCACGAGCAGTACTTC.

The V gene is TRBV27, the J gene TRBJ2-3, with D possibly matching TRBD2 (5 bases). The V gene's germline CDR1 is MNHEY and CDR2 SMNVEV (reference sequence). V gave up 8 bases and J gave up 2 bases, with 8 bases separating them. The CDR3 consists of 12 residues. CDR3 sequence (DNA): TGTGCCAGCCGGACTGCCACAGATACGCAGTATTTT. This gives the protein CASRTATDTQYF.

J is TRBJ1-6 and V is TRBV28; D is unresolved. This CDR3 has 16 amino acids. Trimming cost V 6 bases and J 8 bases, with 20 bases left between them. Germline V gene data show CDR1 as MDHEN and CDR2 as SYDVKM. CDR3 nucleotides: TGTGCCAGCAGCGGGAAGGCCAGGATCAAGCATTCACCCCTCCACTTT. This codes for CASSGKARIKHSPLHF.

The sample holds many counts of this clone. V usage is TRBV12-3 or TRBV12-4 and J usage is TRBJ2-1, with a possible D match to TRBD2 (5 bases). The CDR3 is 12 amino acids. V was pared by 10 bases and J by 1 base, with 8 bases between. The CDR3 loop reads CATRGSYNEQFF. CDR3 sequence (DNA): TGTGCCACGCGAGGGTCCTACAATGAGCAGTTCTTC.

This clone was detected only a few times. The CDR3 region is CAIRPGQGQETQYF. CDR3 in DNA: TGTGCCATCCGTCCGGGACAGGGTCAAGAGACCCAGTACTTC. V and J are TRBV10-3 and TRBJ2-5, with TRBD1 matching over 9 bases. With 8 bases clipped from V and 2 bases from J, the junction kept 6 bases outside the gene matches. Germline assignment: CDR1 ENHRY and CDR2 SYGVKD. This CDR3 is built from 14 residues.

CDR3 loop: CASSFGTTSWTEQYF. The DNA of the CDR3 is TGTGCCAGCAGTTTCGGGACTACGTCTTGGACCGAGCAGTACTTC. The chain has TRBV27 and TRBJ2-7; 7 positions agree with TRBD2. The CDR3 is 15 amino acids. With V trimmed by 3 bases and J by 6 bases, 11 bases remained unmatched. Germline CDR1 and CDR2: MNHEY and SMNVEV (reference sequence).

This clone came up a few times. The chain recombines TRBV19 with TRBJ1-5; tentative D call: TRBD1 (5 bases). V was pared by 6 bases and J by 2 bases, with 17 bases between. Germline CDR1 LNHDA, CDR2 SQIVND (reference sequence). The CDR3 runs 16 residues. In DNA, the CDR3 is TGTGCCAGTAGATTCGGGGGGGGAGCAGGCAATCAGCCCCAGCATTTT. Encoded protein: CASRFGGGAGNQPQHF.

The CDR3 spells CASSSQTGVDQPQHF. CDR3 sequence (DNA): TGTGCCAGCAGTTCCCAAACAGGGGTGGATCAGCCCCAGCATTTT. The chain joins TRBV27 to TRBJ1-5, with TRBD1 identical over 7 bases. The CDR3 is 15 amino acids. J gave up 5 bases and V 4 bases, and 8 bases lay outside the gene matches. Germline V gene data show CDR1 as MNHEY and CDR2 as SMNVEV (reference sequence).